This T cell receptor beta chain was sequenced for a study of beta chain features in type 1 diabetes. This clone was counted between two and nine times. Expressed TCRB transcripts were sequenced, since all the RNA that had been isolated was reverse transcribed. Method: immunoSEQ multiplex PCR; TCRdb's copy keeps in-frame clones and lacks some. The data hold 150,000 to 200,000 clones, with about 9.8% observed a single time. V was shortened by 7 bases and J by 2 bases, with 15 bases between the two germline ends. The CDR3 consists of 13 residues. Per the germline V gene, CDR1 is GTSNPN and CDR2 is SVGIG (reference sequence).

The chain uses TRBV30 and TRBJ2-7, with a possible D match to TRBD2 (6 bases). Material for sequencing was central memory CD4+ T cells from blood. The clonotype originates from a woman aged 18 to 35 in good health. This CDR3 reads CASTRDSAYEQYF. The CDR3 nucleotides read TGTGCCTCGACCCGGGACTCAGCCTACGAGCAGTACTTC.